This T cell receptor (beta chain) came from a study of blood T cell repertoires in COVID-19. On the study more broadly: The United States, Italy and Spain were the sources of the acute and convalescent COVID-19 samples.

This CDR3 has 15 amino acids. Per germline, CDR1 SGHRS and CDR2 YFSETQ. The trim removed 3 bases at V and 10 bases at J, leaving 11 bases unmatched. Here immunoSEQ multiplex PCR was the method, and the copy in TCRdb shows in-frame clones only, minus some. The sample comprises about 130,000 clones, more than 70% of which are singletons, and around 4% rests with the top ten. This clone has more than one count but fewer than ten. The source is a human donor in a cohort sampled during active COVID-19. The rearrangement links TRBV5-1 to TRBJ2-1; 9 nucleotides line up with TRBD2. Sequencing was done on a sample of peripheral blood. Here the CDR3 reads CASSWTSDRPEEQFF. The CDR3 DNA sequence: TGCGCCAGCAGCTGGACTAGCGACCGACCAGAGGAGCAGTTCTTC.